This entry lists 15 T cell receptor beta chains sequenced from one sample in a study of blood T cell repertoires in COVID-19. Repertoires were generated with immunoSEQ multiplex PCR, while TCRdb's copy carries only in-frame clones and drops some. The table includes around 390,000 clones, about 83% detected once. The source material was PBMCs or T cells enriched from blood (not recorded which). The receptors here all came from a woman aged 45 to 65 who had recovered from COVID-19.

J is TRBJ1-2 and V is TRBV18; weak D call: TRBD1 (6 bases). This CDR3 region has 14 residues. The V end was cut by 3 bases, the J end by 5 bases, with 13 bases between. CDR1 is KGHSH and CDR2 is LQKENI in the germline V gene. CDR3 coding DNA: TGTGCCAGCTCACCGACAGGCTCTCCATATGGCTACACCTTC. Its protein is CASSPTGSPYGYTF.

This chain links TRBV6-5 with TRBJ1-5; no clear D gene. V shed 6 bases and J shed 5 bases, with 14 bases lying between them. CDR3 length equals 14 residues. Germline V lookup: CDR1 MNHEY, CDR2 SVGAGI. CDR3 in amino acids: CASSQDGRDQPQHF. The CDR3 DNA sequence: TGTGCCAGCAGCCAAGACGGGAGGGATCAGCCCCAGCATTTT.

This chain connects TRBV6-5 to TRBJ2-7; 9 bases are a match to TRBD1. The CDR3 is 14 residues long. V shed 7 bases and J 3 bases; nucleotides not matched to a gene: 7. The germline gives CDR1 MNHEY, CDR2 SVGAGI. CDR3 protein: CASTQGQGGYEQYF. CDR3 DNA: TGTGCCAGCACCCAGGGACAGGGAGGCTACGAGCAGTACTTC.

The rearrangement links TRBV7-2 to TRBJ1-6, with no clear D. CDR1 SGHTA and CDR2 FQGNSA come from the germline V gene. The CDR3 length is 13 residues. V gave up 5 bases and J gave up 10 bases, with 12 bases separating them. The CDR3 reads CASSPTVYSPLHF. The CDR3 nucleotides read TGTGCCAGCAGCCCTACCGTTTACTCACCCCTCCACTTT.

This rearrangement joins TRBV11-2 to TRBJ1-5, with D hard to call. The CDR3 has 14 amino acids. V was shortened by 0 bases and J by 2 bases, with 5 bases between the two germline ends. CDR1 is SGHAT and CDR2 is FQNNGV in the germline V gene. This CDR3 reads CASSLDPGNQPQHF. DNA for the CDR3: TGTGCCAGCAGCTTAGATCCAGGCAATCAGCCCCAGCATTTT.

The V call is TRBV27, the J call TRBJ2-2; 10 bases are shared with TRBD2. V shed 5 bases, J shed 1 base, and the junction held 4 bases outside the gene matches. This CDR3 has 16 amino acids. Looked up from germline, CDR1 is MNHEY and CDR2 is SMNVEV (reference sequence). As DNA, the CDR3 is TGTGCCAGCAGTCGCGCTAGCGGGGGGAACACCGGGGAGCTGTTTTTT. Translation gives CASSRASGGNTGELFF.

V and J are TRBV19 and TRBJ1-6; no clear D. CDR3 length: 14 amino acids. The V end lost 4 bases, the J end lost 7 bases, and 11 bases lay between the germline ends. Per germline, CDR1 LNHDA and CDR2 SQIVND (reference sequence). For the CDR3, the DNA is TGTGCCAGTAGTACACTCGGAGGGAATTCACCCCTCCACTTT. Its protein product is CASSTLGGNSPLHF.

The CDR3 is CASSPKTEYRAEAFF. CDR3 sequence (DNA): TGCGCCAGCAGCCCAAAGACAGAGTATAGGGCTGAAGCTTTCTTT. This sequence joins TRBV5-1 and TRBJ1-1; D is perhaps TRBD1 (5 bases). Looked up from germline, CDR1 is SGHRS and CDR2 is YFSETQ. Trimming took off 4 bases at V and 6 bases at J, with 19 bases between the two ends. The CDR3 consists of 15 residues. Full variable domain (missing parts from reference TRBV5-1 and TRBJ1-1): KAGVTQTPRYLIKTRGQQVTLSCSPISGHRSVSWYQQTPGQGLQFLFEYFSETQRNKGNFPGRFSGRQFSNSRSEMNVSTLELGDSALYLCASSPKTEYRAEAFFGQGTRLTVV.

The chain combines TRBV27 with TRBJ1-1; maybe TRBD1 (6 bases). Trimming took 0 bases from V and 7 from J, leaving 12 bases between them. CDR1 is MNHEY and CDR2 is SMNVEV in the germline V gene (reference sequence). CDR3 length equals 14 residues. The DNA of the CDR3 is TGTGCCAGCAGTTTATCACCCTGGACAGTTGAAGCTTTCTTT. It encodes CASSLSPWTVEAFF.

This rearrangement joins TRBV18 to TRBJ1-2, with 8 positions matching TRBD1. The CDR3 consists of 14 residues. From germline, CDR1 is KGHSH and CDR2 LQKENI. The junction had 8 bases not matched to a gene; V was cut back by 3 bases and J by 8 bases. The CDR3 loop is CASSPQGQGEGYTF. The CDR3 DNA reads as TGTGCCAGCTCACCCCAAGGACAGGGTGAGGGCTACACCTTC.

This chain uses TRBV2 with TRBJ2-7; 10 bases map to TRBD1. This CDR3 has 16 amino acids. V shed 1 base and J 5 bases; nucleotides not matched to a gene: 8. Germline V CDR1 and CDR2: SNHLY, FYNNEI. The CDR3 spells CASSEVDRGSFDEQYF. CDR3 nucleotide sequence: TGTGCCAGCAGTGAAGTGGACAGGGGGAGTTTCGACGAGCAGTACTTC.

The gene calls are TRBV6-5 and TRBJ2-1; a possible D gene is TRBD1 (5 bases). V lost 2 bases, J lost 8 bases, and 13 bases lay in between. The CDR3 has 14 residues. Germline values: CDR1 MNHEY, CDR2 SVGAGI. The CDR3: CASSYGQGVYEQFF. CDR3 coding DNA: TGTGCCAGCAGTTACGGGCAGGGTGTTTATGAGCAGTTCTTC.

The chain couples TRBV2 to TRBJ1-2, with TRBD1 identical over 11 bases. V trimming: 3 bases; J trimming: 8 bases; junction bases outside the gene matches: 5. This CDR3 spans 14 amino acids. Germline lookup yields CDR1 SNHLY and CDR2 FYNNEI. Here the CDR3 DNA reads TGTGCCAGCAGTGACAGGGGACAGGGGGACGGCTACACCTTC. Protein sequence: CASSDRGQGDGYTF.

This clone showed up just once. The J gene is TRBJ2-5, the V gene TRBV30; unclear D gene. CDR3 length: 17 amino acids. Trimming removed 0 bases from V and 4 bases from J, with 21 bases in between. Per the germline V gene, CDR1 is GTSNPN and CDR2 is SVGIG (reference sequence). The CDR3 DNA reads TGTGCCTGGAGTGTACACCGGCGGTCTTACCCAATAGAGACCCAGTACTTC. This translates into CAWSVHRRSYPIETQYF.

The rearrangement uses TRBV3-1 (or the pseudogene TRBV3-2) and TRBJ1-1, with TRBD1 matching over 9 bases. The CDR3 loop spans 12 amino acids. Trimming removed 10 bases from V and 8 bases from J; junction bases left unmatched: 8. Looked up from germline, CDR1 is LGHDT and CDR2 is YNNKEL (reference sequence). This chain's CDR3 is CAISSGQGEAFF. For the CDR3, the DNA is TGTGCCATCTCATCCGGACAGGGGGAAGCTTTCTTT.